Listed here are 27 T cell receptor beta chains from one sample, sequenced in a study of CD8+CD57+ T cells in acquired aplastic anemia. It was genomic DNA that served as the template for profiling TCR beta VDJ and CDR3. Each CDR3 protein gets one entry after TCRdb re-called the reads with MiXCR. The repertoire holds 160,000 or so distinct CDR3 sequences, under 55% seen once, with under 1.2% in the top ten. Selection for sequencing was limited to patients who had shown CD8+CD57+ cell expansion by flow cytometry. The specimen was sorted CD4+, CD8+, or CD8+CD57+ T cells (not recorded which) from PBMCs. The receptor source for this set is a human donor with aplastic anemia.

This clonotype was recorded at least ten times. V is TRBV3-1 and J is TRBJ2-2, with unresolved D. Germline loops: CDR1 LGHDT, CDR2 YNNKEL (reference sequence). Trimming removed 0 bases from V and 9 bases from J, with 5 bases in between. This CDR3 spans 12 amino acids. The CDR3 spells CASSQEGRELFF. CDR3 sequence (DNA): TGTGCCAGCAGCCAAGAAGGGCGGGAGCTGTTTTTT.

This clonotype was recorded many times. This chain joins TRBV7-8 and TRBJ2-7; D gene ambiguous. Germline V gene sequence: CDR1 SGHVS, CDR2 FQNEAQ. This CDR3 is built from 15 residues. Trimming cost V 1 base and J 2 bases, with 12 bases left between them. The DNA for the CDR3 is TGTGCCAGCAGCTTAGGAAGGGTTGTTGCCTACGAGCAGTACTTC. This encodes CASSLGRVVAYEQYF.

As DNA, the CDR3 is TGTGCCACCAGTGATCCATCACAGGGAAGGGAGACCCAGTACTTC. Translation gives CATSDPSQGRETQYF. The J gene is TRBJ2-5, the V gene TRBV24-1; D possibly corresponds to TRBD1 (6 bases). Germline CDR1 is KGHDR and CDR2 is SFDVKD. CDR3 size: 15 residues. The V gene lost 3 bases and the J gene lost 5 bases, with 15 bases spanning the gap.

This clonotype was counted between two and nine times. CDR3 region: CATRGGTGTYEQYF. In DNA form, the CDR3 reads TGTGCCACCAGGGGTGGGACAGGGACCTACGAGCAGTACTTC. The V call is TRBV24-1, the J call TRBJ2-7; TRBD1 aligns across 9 bases. CDR1 KGHDR and CDR2 SFDVKD come from the germline V gene. J gave up 2 bases and V 7 bases, and 5 bases lay outside the gene matches. CDR3 size: 14 residues.

This clonotype has just a few counts. This chain uses TRBV2 with TRBJ2-7; D call uncertain. The CDR3 length is 12 residues. Germline loops: CDR1 SNHLY, CDR2 FYNNEI. V lost 8 bases, J lost 2 bases, and 10 bases lay in between. The CDR3 DNA reads as TGTGCCAGCGGGTACGAAACCTACGAGCAGTACTTC. Translation: CASGYETYEQYF.

The V call is TRBV10-1, the J call TRBJ2-1; D unclear. V was trimmed by 0 bases and J by 9 bases, leaving 21 bases between them. There are 17 residues in the CDR3. CDR1 is WNHNN and CDR2 is SYGVQD in the germline V gene (reference sequence). The CDR3, as DNA: TGCGCCAGCAGTGAGTCGGAAACCGGCATATTGTTCAGTGAGCAGTTCTTC. Translated, it gives CASSESETGILFSEQFF.

This clonotype was detected only once. A much larger clone lies a single base off, so this may be a read error. The V call is TRBV6-1, the J call TRBJ1-2; D might be TRBD1 (6 bases). V gave up 8 bases and J gave up 3 bases, with 16 bases separating them. Germline loops: CDR1 MNHNS, CDR2 SASEGT. There are 14 residues in the CDR3. The DNA of the CDR3 is TGTGCCAGCGGCCGACAGGTCGTGGACTATGGCTACACCTTC. Encoded protein: CASGRQVVDYGYTF.

This clonotype was picked up many times. The chain uses TRBV19 and TRBJ1-2; D gene unclear. This CDR3 has 12 residues. Germline CDR1 is LNHDA and CDR2 is SQIVND (reference sequence). Deletions cut 8 bases from V and 4 bases from J, with 11 bases between. The CDR3 loop reads CASLKTGYGYTF. The CDR3 DNA sequence: TGTGCCAGTCTAAAAACGGGCTATGGCTACACCTTC.

The chain recombines TRBV19 with TRBJ1-5; D might be TRBD1 (5 bases). Trimming took off 7 bases at V and 0 bases at J, with 10 bases between the two ends. The CDR3 sequence is 14 residues long. Germline lookup yields CDR1 LNHDA and CDR2 SQIVND (reference sequence). The DNA of the CDR3 is TGTGCCAGTAATGCCAGGGTTAGCAATCAGCCCCAGCATTTT. It specifies CASNARVSNQPQHF.

The rearrangement joins TRBV20-1 to TRBJ2-6, with 8 bases that match TRBD2. The V and J ends lost 3 bases and 4 bases, in that order; junction bases with no gene match: 5. The germline gives CDR1 DFQATT, CDR2 SNEGSKA (reference sequence). CDR3 length: 15 amino acids. CDR3 residues: CSASDGGAGANVLTF. CDR3 DNA sequence: TGCAGTGCTAGTGACGGGGGGGCCGGGGCCAACGTCCTGACTTTC.

This clonotype was found many times. The chain has TRBV10-3 and TRBJ2-1, with TRBD2 identical over 11 bases. The germline gives CDR1 ENHRY, CDR2 SYGVKD. With V trimmed by 8 bases and J by 9 bases, 15 bases remained unmatched. The CDR3 spans 16 residues. This chain's CDR3 is CAIAQGSSGGAGEQFF. DNA for the CDR3: TGTGCCATCGCCCAAGGGAGTAGCGGGGGGGCAGGTGAGCAGTTCTTC.

This clonotype was observed a handful of times. The chain is built from TRBV10-3 and TRBJ2-5; D unclear. The CDR3 covers 10 residues. Per the germline V gene, CDR1 is ENHRY and CDR2 is SYGVKD. Trimming shortened V by 10 bases and J by 2 bases, and 5 bases separated the two germline ends. Here the CDR3 reads CATGQETQYF. The CDR3 coding sequence is TGTGCCACCGGACAAGAGACCCAGTACTTC.

V is TRBV24-1 and J is TRBJ2-1; 7 nucleotides align to TRBD2. V lost 5 bases and J lost 9; bases outside the gene matches: 6. CDR1 KGHDR and CDR2 SFDVKD come from the germline V gene. The CDR3 has 13 amino acids. The CDR3 region has the DNA TGTGCCACCAGTGGGGGGGGGACGAGTGAGCAGTTCTTC. Translated, it gives CATSGGGTSEQFF.

The chain joins TRBV29-1 to TRBJ1-2; TRBD1 matches at 7 bases. Per germline, CDR1 SQVTM and CDR2 ANQGSEA. The length of the CDR3 is 15 residues. V lost 4 bases to trimming and J lost 2 bases; unmatched junction nucleotides: 10. CDR3 amino acids: CSVVGQGVGNYGYTF. The CDR3 DNA reads TGCAGCGTTGTAGGGCAGGGGGTCGGAAACTATGGCTACACCTTC.

Concerning this clonotype itself: A read error may be the cause here, since a much bigger clone is one base away. This chain connects TRBV28 to TRBJ2-5; tentative D call: TRBD2 (5 bases). This CDR3 comprises 13 residues. Germline loops: CDR1 MDHEN, CDR2 SYDVKM. CDR3 amino acids: CASSFNRGETRYF. The CDR3 DNA reads as TGTGCCAGCAGTTTCAATCGTGGGGAGACCCGGTACTTC.

The V and J genes are TRBV15 and TRBJ2-3, with D maybe TRBD1 (7 bases). The CDR3 extends over 15 amino acids. Trimming removed 6 bases at V and 0 bases at J, with 13 bases between. Germline loops: CDR1 LNHNV, CDR2 YYDKDF (reference sequence). The CDR3 region has the DNA TGTGCCACCAGACAGGAGGGGGCGAGCACAGATACGCAGTATTTT. This encodes CATRQEGASTDTQYF.

This clonotype was seen at least ten times. The chain is built from TRBV5-1 and TRBJ2-5; 7 bases map to TRBD2. Per germline, CDR1 SGHRS and CDR2 YFSETQ. CDR3 length: 14 residues. The trim removed 1 base at V and 5 bases at J, leaving 5 bases unmatched. The CDR3: CASSLPIAGETQYF. CDR3 bases: TGCGCCAGCAGCTTGCCCATAGCGGGCGAGACCCAGTACTTC.

This clonotype was detected only a few times. The chain joins TRBV6-5 to TRBJ2-2; D is perhaps TRBD2 (7 bases). Between the trimmed V and J ends, which lost 5 bases and 5 bases, there was a span of 12 bases. The CDR3 is 14 residues long. The germline gives CDR1 MNHEY, CDR2 SVGAGI. The CDR3 sequence is CASSLGGGTGELFF. The CDR3 DNA sequence: TGTGCCAGCAGTCTAGGGGGAGGGACCGGGGAGCTGTTTTTT.

V and J are TRBV6-1 and TRBJ2-1; D is uncertain. CDR1 is MNHNS, CDR2 SASEGT, per germline. Trimming cost V 5 bases and J 5 bases, with 10 bases left between them. The CDR3 covers 13 residues. In nucleotides, the CDR3 is TGTGCCAGCAGTCCTCGGCCTGACAATGAGCAGTTCTTC. It encodes CASSPRPDNEQFF.

This sequence joins TRBV7-8 and TRBJ1-1; D gene uncertain. The CDR3 consists of 10 residues. V lost 5 bases, J lost 8 bases, and 6 bases lay in between. Germline CDR1 reads SGHVS; CDR2 reads FQNEAQ. Written as DNA, the CDR3 is TGTGCCAGCAGCAACTACGAAGCTTTCTTT. This codes for CASSNYEAFF.

In its sample, this clonotype was seen many times. This chain uses TRBV6-1 with TRBJ2-1; 8 bases align to TRBD2. The CDR3 consists of 12 residues. Looked up from germline, CDR1 is MNHNS and CDR2 is SASEGT. V lost 8 bases, J lost 9 bases, and 6 bases stayed unmatched. The CDR3 DNA is TGTGCCAGCCGCGGGGGGCCGGGTGAGCAGTTCTTC. Amino acids: CASRGGPGEQFF.

Only a few counts were recorded for this clonotype. The chain joins TRBV3-1 to TRBJ2-1, with TRBD2 identical over 13 bases. CDR1 LGHDT and CDR2 YNNKEL come from the germline V gene (reference sequence). The CDR3 is 15 residues long. Trimming took 2 bases from V and 6 from J; bases not matched to a gene: 1. The CDR3 is CASSQRLAGGNEQFF. Written as DNA, the CDR3 is TGTGCCAGCAGCCAAAGACTAGCGGGGGGCAATGAGCAGTTCTTC.

This clonotype was detected only a few times. The chain uses TRBV9 and TRBJ1-1; D is perhaps TRBD1 (6 bases). The CDR3 covers 16 residues. Germline V lookup: CDR1 SGDLS, CDR2 YYNGEE. V lost 0 bases and J 3 bases, leaving 15 bases between the germline ends. CDR3 sequence (DNA): TGTGCCAGCAGCGTAGGTCTAGGGGGGGGAGACACTGAAGCTTTCTTT. Its translation: CASSVGLGGGDTEAFF.

This clonotype was recorded a few times. V is TRBV24-1 and J is TRBJ1-5; the D gene is possibly TRBD1 (6 bases). The V and J ends lost 3 bases and 7 bases respectively, with 12 bases between them. The CDR3 covers 14 residues. CDR1 is KGHDR, CDR2 SFDVKD, per germline. The CDR3 is CATSDHRVGQPQHF. The CDR3 DNA sequence: TGTGCCACCAGTGATCACAGGGTAGGGCAGCCCCAGCATTTT.

The chain employs TRBV24-1 and TRBJ2-1; 11 bases align to TRBD1. The CDR3 loop spans 13 amino acids. The germline V gene has CDR1 KGHDR and CDR2 SFDVKD. The DNA for the CDR3 is TGTGCTCCCGGGACAGGGGGAGGCAATGAGCAGTTCTTC. Its protein product is CAPGTGGGNEQFF.

This clonotype was seen ten or more times. The chain joins TRBV11-2 to TRBJ1-2; TRBD1 aligns across 8 bases. Germline CDR1 and CDR2: SGHAT and FQNNGV. V shed 7 bases, J shed 3 bases, and the junction held 7 bases outside the gene matches. The CDR3 covers 14 residues. The CDR3 coding sequence is TGTGCCAGCACCCTGGACAGGGCCCACTATGGCTACACCTTC. Translation: CASTLDRAHYGYTF.

This clonotype was recorded at least ten times. The rearrangement joins TRBV12-3 or TRBV12-4 to TRBJ1-2; a possible D gene is TRBD1 (5 bases). Trimming took off 5 bases at V and 4 bases at J, with 20 bases between the two ends. The CDR3 is 16 amino acids. CDR3 sequence: CASSPSRAGRIYGYTF. For the CDR3, the DNA is TGTGCCAGCAGTCCCTCCAGGGCAGGGCGGATCTATGGCTACACCTTC.